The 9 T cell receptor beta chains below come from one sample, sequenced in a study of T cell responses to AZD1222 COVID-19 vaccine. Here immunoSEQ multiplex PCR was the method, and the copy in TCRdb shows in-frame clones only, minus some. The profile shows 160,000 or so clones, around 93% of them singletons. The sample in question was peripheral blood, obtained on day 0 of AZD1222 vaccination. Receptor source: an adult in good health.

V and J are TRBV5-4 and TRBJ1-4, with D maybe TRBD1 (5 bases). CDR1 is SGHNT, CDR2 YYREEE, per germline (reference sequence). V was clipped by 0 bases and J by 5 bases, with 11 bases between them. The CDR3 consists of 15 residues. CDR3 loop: CASSLDGTANEKLFF. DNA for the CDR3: TGTGCCAGCAGCTTGGACGGGACCGCCAATGAAAAACTGTTTTTT.

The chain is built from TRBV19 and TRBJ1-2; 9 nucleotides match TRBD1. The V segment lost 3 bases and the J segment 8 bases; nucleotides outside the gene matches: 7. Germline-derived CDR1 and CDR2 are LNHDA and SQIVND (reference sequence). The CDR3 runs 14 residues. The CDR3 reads CASSMDGTGTGYTF. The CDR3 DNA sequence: TGTGCCAGTAGTATGGATGGGACAGGGACCGGCTACACCTTC.

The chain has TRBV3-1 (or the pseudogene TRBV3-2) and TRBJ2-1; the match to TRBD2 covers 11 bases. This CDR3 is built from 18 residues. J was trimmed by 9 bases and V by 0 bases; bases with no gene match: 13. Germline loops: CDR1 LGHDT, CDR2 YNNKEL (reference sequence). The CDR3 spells CASSQDPGTSGQRGEQFF. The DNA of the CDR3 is TGTGCCAGCAGCCAAGATCCTGGGACTAGCGGCCAAAGGGGTGAGCAGTTCTTC.

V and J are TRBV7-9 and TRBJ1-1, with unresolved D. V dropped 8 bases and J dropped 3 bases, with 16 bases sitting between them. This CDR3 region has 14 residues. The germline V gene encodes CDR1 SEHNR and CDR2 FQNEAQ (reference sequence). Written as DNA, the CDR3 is TGTGCCAGCGTTCCGGACCTGAGGCACACTGAAGCTTTCTTT. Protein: CASVPDLRHTEAFF. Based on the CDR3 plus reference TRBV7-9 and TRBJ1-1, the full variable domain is DTGVSQNPRHKITKRGQNVTFRCDPISEHNRLYWYRQTLGQGPEFLTYFQNEAQLEKSRLLSDRFSAERPKGSFSTLEIQRTEQGDSAMYLCASVPDLRHTEAFFGQGTRLTVV.

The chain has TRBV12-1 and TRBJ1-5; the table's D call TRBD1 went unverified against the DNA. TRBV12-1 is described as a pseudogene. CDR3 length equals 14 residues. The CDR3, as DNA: TGTGCCAGCAGCTTTTTTCAGGGTCGGGAGCCCCAGCATTTT. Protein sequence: CASSFFQGREPQHF.

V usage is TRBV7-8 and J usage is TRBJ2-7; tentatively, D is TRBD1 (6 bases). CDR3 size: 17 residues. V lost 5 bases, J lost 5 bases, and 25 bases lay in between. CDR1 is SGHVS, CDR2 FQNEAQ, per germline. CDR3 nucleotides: TGTGCCAGCAGCCCGCCGGTAACCCTCAGGGGTTTGAACGAGCAGTACTTC. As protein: CASSPPVTLRGLNEQYF.

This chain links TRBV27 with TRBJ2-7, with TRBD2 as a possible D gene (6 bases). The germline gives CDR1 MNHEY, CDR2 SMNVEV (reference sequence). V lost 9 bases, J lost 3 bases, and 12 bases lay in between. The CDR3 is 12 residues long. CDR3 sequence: CARPSGHYEQYF. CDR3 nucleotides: TGTGCCAGGCCCAGCGGGCACTACGAGCAGTACTTC.

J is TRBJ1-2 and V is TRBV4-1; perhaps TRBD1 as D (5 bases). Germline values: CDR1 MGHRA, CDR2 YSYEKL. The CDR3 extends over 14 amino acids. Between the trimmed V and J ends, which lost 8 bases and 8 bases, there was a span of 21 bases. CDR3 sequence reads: CASAPAQGARGYTF. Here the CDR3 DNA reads TGCGCCAGCGCCCCCGCGCAAGGGGCGCGAGGCTACACCTTC.

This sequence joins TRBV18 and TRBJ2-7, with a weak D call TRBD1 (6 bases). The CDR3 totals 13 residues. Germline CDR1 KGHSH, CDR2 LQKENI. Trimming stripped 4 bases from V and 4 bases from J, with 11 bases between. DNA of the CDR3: TGTGCCAGCTCACGGGGGCCGATTTACGAGCAGTACTTC. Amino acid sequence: CASSRGPIYEQYF.